What follows are 3 T cell receptor beta chains derived from one specimen sequenced in a study of OX40 agonist ivuxolimab in advanced cancers. Sequencing was performed with immunoSEQ multiplex PCR; in TCRdb, only in-frame clones are kept and a portion is missing. The sample lists 35,000 to 50,000 clones, around 84% occurring once. This specimen was CD4+ or CD8+ T cells sorted from blood, taken in a trial of the OX40 agonist ivuxolimab. All receptors come from an adult with an advanced solid tumor such as melanoma, head and neck, liver or kidney cancer.

The CDR3 bases are TGTGCCAGCTCACCACCGGGGCAGGGTAGAGATACGCAGTATTTT. Encoded protein: CASSPPGQGRDTQYF. This sequence joins TRBV18 and TRBJ2-3, with D tentatively TRBD1 (5 bases). The CDR3 runs 15 residues. Trimming stripped 0 bases from V and 5 bases from J, with 12 bases between. Germline V gives CDR1 KGHSH, CDR2 LQKENI.

This chain joins TRBV28 and TRBJ1-6; tentatively, D is TRBD1 (5 bases). The length of the CDR3 is 15 residues. Trimming shortened V by 0 bases and J by 7 bases, and 10 bases separated the two germline ends. Germline CDR1 reads MDHEN; CDR2 reads SYDVKM. The CDR3: CASSLWGEINSPLHF. DNA for the CDR3: TGTGCCAGCAGTTTATGGGGGGAGATAAATTCACCCCTCCACTTT.

The genes are TRBV9 and TRBJ2-1; 14 bases fit TRBD2. There are 19 residues in the CDR3. With 4 bases clipped from V and 0 bases from J, the junction kept 9 bases outside the gene matches. Per the germline V gene, CDR1 is SGDLS and CDR2 is YYNGEE. The CDR3 DNA reads as TGTGCCAGCAGCCTCCACACGACTAGCGGGGGGGACTCCTACAATGAGCAGTTCTTC. Protein product: CASSLHTTSGGDSYNEQFF.